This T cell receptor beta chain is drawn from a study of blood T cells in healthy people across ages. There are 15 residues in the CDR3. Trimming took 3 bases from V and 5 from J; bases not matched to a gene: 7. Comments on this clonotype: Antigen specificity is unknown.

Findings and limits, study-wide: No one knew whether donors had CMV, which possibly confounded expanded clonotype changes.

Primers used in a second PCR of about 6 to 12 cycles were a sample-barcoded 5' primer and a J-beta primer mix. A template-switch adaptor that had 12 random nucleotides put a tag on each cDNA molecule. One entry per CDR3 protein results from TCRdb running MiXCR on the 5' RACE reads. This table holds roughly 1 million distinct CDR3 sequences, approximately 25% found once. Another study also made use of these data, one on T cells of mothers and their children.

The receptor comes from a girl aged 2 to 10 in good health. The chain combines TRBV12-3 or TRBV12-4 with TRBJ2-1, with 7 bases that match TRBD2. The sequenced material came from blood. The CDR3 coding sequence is TGTGCCAGCAGTTTGCCAAGCGGGGTACACAATGAGCAGTTCTTC. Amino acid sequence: CASSLPSGVHNEQFF.